Detailed here is one TCR beta chain. The data derive from a study of cytomegalovirus exposure and HLA in healthy donors. The PCR was carried out with 60 Vbeta primers and 13 Jbeta primers. The table came from immunoSEQ multiplex PCR; TCRdb's copy has only in-frame clones and leaves some out. This sample has roughly 200,000 clones, with 82% found just once. The CDR3 totals 17 residues. V was pared by 1 base and J by 1 base, with 16 bases between. The germline CDR1 and CDR2 sequences are MGHRA and YSYEKL. V usage is TRBV4-1 and J usage is TRBJ2-5; perhaps TRBD2 as D (5 bases). Sequences were obtained from PBMCs. The sequence was obtained from a woman between 35 and 50 years old in good health and CMV-seronegative. CDR3 protein: CASSQVSSGRTQETQYF. CDR3 DNA: TGCGCCAGCAGCCAAGTTTCGAGCGGCCGAACCCAAGAGACCCAGTACTTC.